Listed below are T cell receptor beta chains from one sample, sequenced in a study of shared clonotypes between healthy human individuals. The data were produced by immunoSEQ multiplex PCR, yet TCRdb's version contains in-frame clones alone and is incomplete. The sample records about 600,000 clones, roughly 98% being singletons. Material: naive CD8+ T cells sorted from blood. These receptors were obtained from a man between 25 and 39 years old in good health. Each CDR3 is given with its conserved first and last residue.

>TRBJ1-5|TRBV7-6
CASSLGQQRYSNQPQHF
>TRBJ1-1|TRBV19
CASSIARGNTEAFF
>TRBJ2-7|TRBV7-9
CASSRDSVYEQYF
>TRBJ2-7|TRBV27
CASSFTGGDEQYF
>TRBJ2-3|TRBV11-2
CASSLTSGGLTDTQYF
>TRBJ1-1|TRBV7-9
CASSLALGDTEAFF
>TRBJ2-7|TRBV27
CASSPGEGYEQYF
>TRBJ2-7|TRBV5-4
CASSGGQSSYEQYF
>TRBJ2-1|TRBV15
CATSAHRDLMSSYNEQFF
>TRBJ1-2|TRBV6-5
CASSSQAANYGYTF
>TRBJ1-1|TRBV6-1
CASSEPRGDTEAFF
>TRBJ2-1|TRBV27
CASSSTVRENEQFF
>TRBJ2-7|TRBV6-5
CASRRTGGLHEQYF
>TRBJ2-1|TRBV2
CASSVLAHSNNEQFF
>TRBJ2-7|TRBV7-9
CASSRPRANSGRASELYF
>TRBJ2-7|TRBV30
CAWSVVGGGSEQYF
>TRBJ2-1|TRBV7-8
CASNTLESGLYNEQFF
>TRBJ2-1|TRBV4-2
CASSQLPAHEQFF
>TRBJ2-5|TRBV4-2
CASSQDPTASGRNGEETQYF
>TRBJ1-2|TRBV27
CASSPTGYGYTF
>TRBJ2-7|TRBV2
CASSLRATTYEQYF
>TRBJ2-7|TRBV6-1
CASSQYREQTYEQYF
>TRBJ1-2|TRBV6-1
CASSATGDSYGYTF
>TRBJ2-5|TRBV9
CASGTDHQETQYF
>TRBJ2-2|TRBV6-1
CASSENGELFF
>TRBJ2-1|TRBV15
CATSPAQNTYNEQFF
>TRBJ2-7|TRBV7-9
CASSPPSGRTHEQYF
>TRBJ2-2|TRBV11-2
CASSSGLAGQTGELFF
>TRBJ2-2|TRBV7-9
CASSSSTVFGELFF
>TRBJ2-1|TRBV6-5
CASSYVSYNEQFF
>TRBJ2-1|TRBV7-6
CASSFADAPVLF
>TRBJ2-1|TRBV19
CASQTFPGLADVSSYNEQFF
>TRBJ2-2|TRBV5-1
CASSGGTGELFF
>TRBJ2-3|TRBV2
CASSRYRSSTDTQYF
>TRBJ1-5|TRBV28
CASNRGNQPQHF
>TRBJ2-2|TRBV7-9
CASSLNSRVVTGELFF
>TRBJ2-7|TRBV27
CASSLTGGFYEQYF
>TRBJ2-7|TRBV4-1
CASSQGGLAGLDEQYF
>TRBJ2-5|TRBV7-9
CASRQGGSPTGETQYF
>TRBJ2-5|TRBV28
CASSSAGRGSVVKTQYF
>TRBJ2-7|TRBV2
CASSEVGGNYEQYF
>TRBJ2-2|TRBV5-5
CASSLVLAPGELFF
>TRBJ2-1|TRBV27
CASSLRGGSSYNEQFF
>TRBJ1-2|TRBV7-9
CASSLAPGGAGYTF
>TRBJ2-4|TRBV7-9
CASSSRLGGKNIQYF
>TRBJ2-1|TRBV5-1
CASSDGSGNEQFF
>TRBJ2-2|TRBV7-9
CASSDTGELFF
>TRBJ2-7|TRBV13
CASSLGKSYEQYF
>TRBJ2-5|TRBV27
CASNSLSGPQETQYF
>TRBJ1-3|TRBV7-9
CASSPENRNPSGNTIYF
>TRBJ2-3|TRBV2
CASSEYSAGTDTQYF
>TRBJ2-7|TRBV11-2
CASSLGYGGAYEQYF
>TRBJ2-7|TRBV28
CASRRRTSIYEQYF